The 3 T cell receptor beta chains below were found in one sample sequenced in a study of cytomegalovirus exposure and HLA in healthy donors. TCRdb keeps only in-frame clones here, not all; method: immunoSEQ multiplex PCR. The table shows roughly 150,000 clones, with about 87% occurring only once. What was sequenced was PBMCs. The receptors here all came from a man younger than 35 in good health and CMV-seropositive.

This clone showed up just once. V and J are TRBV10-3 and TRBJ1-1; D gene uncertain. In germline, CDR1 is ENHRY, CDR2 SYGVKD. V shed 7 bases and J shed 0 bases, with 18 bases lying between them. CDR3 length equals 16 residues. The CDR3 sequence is CAITRMLAGMNTEAFF. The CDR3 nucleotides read TGTGCCATCACCAGGATGCTGGCGGGTATGAACACTGAAGCTTTCTTT.

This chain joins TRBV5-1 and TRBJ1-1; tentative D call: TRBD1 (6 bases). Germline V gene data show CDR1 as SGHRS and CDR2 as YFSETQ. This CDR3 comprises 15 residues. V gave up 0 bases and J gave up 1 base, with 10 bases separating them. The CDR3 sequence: CASSLDRTENTEAFF. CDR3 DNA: TGCGCCAGCAGCTTGGATAGGACAGAGAACACTGAAGCTTTCTTT.

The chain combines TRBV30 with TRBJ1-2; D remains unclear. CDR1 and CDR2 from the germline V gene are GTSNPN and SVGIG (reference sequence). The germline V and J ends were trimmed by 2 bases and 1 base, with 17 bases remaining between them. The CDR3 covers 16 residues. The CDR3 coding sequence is TGTGCCTGGAGTCGTCCTGGCGGATCGAGTAACTATGGCTACACCTTC. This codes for CAWSRPGGSSNYGYTF. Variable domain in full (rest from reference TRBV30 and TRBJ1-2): SQTIHQWPATLVQPVGSPLSLECTVEGTSNPNLYWYRQAAGRGLQLLFYSVGIGQISSEVPQNLSASRPQDRQFILSSKKLLLSDSGFYLCAWSRPGGSSNYGYTFGSGTRLTVV.